This TCR beta chain came from a study of blood T cells in healthy people across ages. Notes on the study in general: Observed TCR beta diversity showed a strong correlation with the percentage of naive T cells as measured by flow cytometry.

Points on this clonotype: The antigen is not known. A junction boundary mismatches the germline segment, possibly from a read error.

The sample, 7.5 to 10 milliliters of peripheral blood, was drawn from each donor. The germline gives CDR1 SGHDT, CDR2 YYEEEE. This CDR3 contains 13 residues. Next came a second PCR, run for roughly 6 to 11 cycles, which used a sample-barcoded 5' primer along with a J-beta primer mix. In TCRdb, the 5' RACE reads were re-called with MiXCR into one record per CDR3 protein. This sample has around 870,000 distinct CDR3 sequences, with more than 25% found just once. This sequence joins TRBV5-6 and TRBJ2-3, with D uncertain. This TCR derives from a woman older than 75 in good health. The sequenced material came from blood. The CDR3 DNA follows: TGTGCCAACAGCGTGAGTCCCACAGATACGCAGTATTTT. Translated: CANSVSPTDTQYF.